This T cell receptor (beta chain) was identified in a study of CD8 T cells in Susac syndrome. Germline-derived CDR1 and CDR2 are MNHEY and SVGAGI. The CDR3 is 13 amino acids. Trimming shortened V by 8 bases and J by 5 bases, and 13 bases separated the two germline ends. As for this clonotype: Its antigen is currently unknown.

In contrast to the negatively isolated CD8+ and CD4+ T cells, TEMRA cells were FACS-enriched. Whole-study findings and limits: Acknowledgment was made by the study that its TCR sequencing and HLA analysis involved a relatively small number of individuals.

An amount of RNA that ranged from roughly 0.5 to 1 ug was reverse transcribed with random hexamers. An immunoSEQ multiplex PCR generated amplified TCR beta CDR3 products spanning 54 Vbeta and 13 Jbeta. TCRdb ran MiXCR on the immunoSEQ multiplex PCR reads and lists one entry per CDR3 protein. The sample holds some 300,000 distinct CDR3 sequences, over 75% seen once. The chain is built from TRBV6-5 and TRBJ2-1; D tentatively reads TRBD1 or TRBD2 (5 bases each). The source of this sequence is a human donor with multiple sclerosis. Sequencing was done on a sample of CD8+ T cells from PBMCs. The CDR3 region is CASGRLGDNEQFF. CDR3 sequence (DNA): TGTGCCAGCGGGAGACTGGGGGACAATGAGCAGTTCTTC.